These 15 T cell receptor beta chains came from one sample sequenced in a study of blood T cell repertoires in COVID-19. Clones were read by immunoSEQ multiplex PCR, and TCRdb kept only the in-frame ones, dropping some. The sample yields under 150,000 clones, approximately 83% seen once. Sequencing was carried out using peripheral blood. The origin of the receptors is an elderly man with acute or convalescent COVID-19.

The chain carries TRBV7-9 and TRBJ1-6, with 7 bases lining up with TRBD1. V was clipped by 5 bases and J by 2 bases; unmatched bases: 3. The CDR3 is 15 amino acids. The V gene's germline CDR1 is SEHNR and CDR2 FQNEAQ (reference sequence). CDR3 protein: CASSPGTAYNSPLHF. The CDR3 bases are TGTGCCAGCAGCCCGGGGACAGCCTATAATTCACCCCTCCACTTT.

The V and J genes are TRBV5-1 and TRBJ1-5; unclear D gene. Deletions cut 0 bases from V and 1 base from J, with 8 bases between. This CDR3 is built from 15 residues. Per the germline V gene, CDR1 is SGHRS and CDR2 is YFSETQ. In DNA form, the CDR3 reads TGCGCCAGCAGCTTGGAGGAGGGAAGCAATCAGCCCCAGCATTTT. It specifies CASSLEEGSNQPQHF.

V usage is TRBV18 and J usage is TRBJ2-2; the D gene is possibly TRBD1 (6 bases). CDR1 KGHSH and CDR2 LQKENI come from the germline V gene. V gave up 1 base and J gave up 1 base, with 10 bases separating them. The CDR3 sequence is 16 residues long. This chain's CDR3 is CASSPLGHGNTGELFF. The CDR3 coding sequence is TGTGCCAGCTCACCACTGGGACACGGGAACACCGGGGAGCTGTTTTTT. Drawing the rest from reference TRBV18 and TRBJ2-2, the complete variable domain is NAGVMQNPRHLVRRRGQEARLRCSPMKGHSHVYWYRQLPEEGLKFMVYLQKENIIDESGMPKERFSAEFPKEGPSILRIQQVVRGDSAAYFCASSPLGHGNTGELFFGEGSRLTVL.

V gene TRBV2 combines with J gene TRBJ2-3; D gene uncertain. Germline V gene lookup returns CDR1 SNHLY and CDR2 FYNNEI. Trimming took 1 base from V and 8 from J, leaving 16 bases between them. There are 15 residues in the CDR3. The CDR3 nucleotides are TGTGCCAGCAGTGAAGGACATGCGTTGGCGCTTACGCAGTATTTT. Translation: CASSEGHALALTQYF. Combining the CDR3 with reference TRBV2 and TRBJ2-3 gives the whole variable domain EPEVTQTPSHQVTQMGQEVILRCVPISNHLYFYWYRQILGQKVEFLVSFYNNEISEKSEIFDDQFSVERPDGSNFTLKIRSTKLEDSAMYFCASSEGHALALTQYFGPGTRLTVL.

The chain carries TRBV19 and TRBJ1-2, with no clear D. V lost 3 bases, J lost 8 bases, and 13 bases lay in between. The length of the CDR3 is 13 residues. Germline V CDR1 and CDR2: LNHDA, SQIVND (reference sequence). The DNA for the CDR3 is TGTGCCAGTAGTATGAGGAACTTATCGGGCTACACCTTC. It is translated as CASSMRNLSGYTF.

This clone has only one observation. The rearrangement uses TRBV12-3 or TRBV12-4 and TRBJ2-2; 10 bases agree with TRBD2. The CDR3 runs to 13 residues. V lost 5 bases and J lost 6; bases outside the gene matches: 0. As DNA, the CDR3 is TGTGCCAGCAGTAGCGGGGGGGCCGGGGAGCTGTTTTTT. Its translation is CASSSGGAGELFF.

The rearrangement uses TRBV7-9 and TRBJ1-2; D is undetermined. The V gene's germline CDR1 is SEHNR and CDR2 FQNEAQ (reference sequence). V was trimmed by 0 bases and J by 6 bases, leaving 11 bases between them. The length of the CDR3 is 14 residues. The CDR3 sequence is CASSLAGGLHGYTF. The DNA for the CDR3 is TGTGCCAGCAGCTTAGCGGGAGGGCTCCATGGCTACACCTTC. Looking up the rest from reference TRBV7-9 and TRBJ1-2 gives the full variable domain: DTGVSQNPRHKITKRGQNVTFRCDPISEHNRLYWYRQTLGQGPEFLTYFQNEAQLEKSRLLSDRFSAERPKGSFSTLEIQRTEQGDSAMYLCASSLAGGLHGYTFGSGTRLTVV.

The chain joins TRBV18 to TRBJ2-2; 8 nucleotides agree with TRBD2. With V trimmed by 2 bases and J by 5 bases, 7 bases remained unmatched. CDR3 length equals 16 residues. The germline V gene has CDR1 KGHSH and CDR2 LQKENI. The CDR3 bases are TGTGCCAGCTCACCAAAAAGCGGGGGTCAAACCGGGGAGCTGTTTTTT. Residues: CASSPKSGGQTGELFF.

The V call is TRBV5-1, the J call TRBJ1-2; D gene uncertain. The CDR3 extends over 12 amino acids. Germline loops: CDR1 SGHRS, CDR2 YFSETQ. Trimming took 7 bases from V and 1 from J, leaving 8 bases between them. The CDR3 region is CASGLDNYGYTF. The DNA for the CDR3 is TGCGCCAGCGGACTGGATAACTATGGCTACACCTTC.

The chain couples TRBV5-1 to TRBJ2-3; tentative D call: TRBD1 (7 bases). Per germline, CDR1 SGHRS and CDR2 YFSETQ. The V gene lost 0 bases and the J gene lost 5 bases, with 13 bases spanning the gap. The CDR3 is 15 residues long. The CDR3 DNA is TGCGCCAGCAGCTTGGAAGGGACAGCGGGAGATACGCAGTATTTT. Translation: CASSLEGTAGDTQYF.

The chain joins TRBV28 to TRBJ1-2, with D tentatively TRBD1 (6 bases). CDR3 length equals 16 residues. Trimming stripped 1 base from V and 4 bases from J, with 16 bases between. Germline loops: CDR1 MDHEN, CDR2 SYDVKM. This chain's CDR3 is CASSLFAGVLAYGYTF. CDR3 in DNA: TGTGCCAGCAGTTTATTTGCAGGGGTTCTAGCCTATGGCTACACCTTC.

The genes are TRBV5-6 and TRBJ1-2; 8 bases fit TRBD1. The germline V gene encodes CDR1 SGHDT and CDR2 YYEEEE. Germline trimming cut 0 bases from V and 8 bases from J; bases unmatched to any gene: 15. This CDR3 is built from 17 residues. The CDR3: CASSLGQGRSLSSGYTF. CDR3 DNA sequence: TGTGCCAGCAGCTTGGGACAGGGGCGGTCATTGTCGAGCGGCTACACCTTC.

This clone has just a few counts. The chain carries TRBV6-5 and TRBJ1-6, with 7 bases aligning to TRBD1. The CDR3 loop spans 14 amino acids. Unmatched junction bases numbered 2, after V lost 0 bases and J lost 9 bases. CDR1 and CDR2 from the germline V gene are MNHEY and SVGAGI. DNA of the CDR3: TGTGCCAGCAGTTACTCAAGACAGGGTTCACCCCTCCACTTT. Translating gives CASSYSRQGSPLHF.

This clone was seen only once. The V gene is TRBV27, the J gene TRBJ1-5; TRBD1 aligns across 12 bases. Germline CDR1 and CDR2: MNHEY and SMNVEV (reference sequence). J gave up 2 bases and V 5 bases, and 4 bases lay outside the gene matches. There are 16 residues in the CDR3. This CDR3 reads CASSAGTGGGNQPQHF. In nucleotides, the CDR3 is TGTGCCAGCAGTGCCGGGACAGGGGGCGGCAATCAGCCCCAGCATTTT.

The J gene is TRBJ1-1, the V gene TRBV7-9; 10 nucleotides line up with TRBD1. The CDR3 spans 15 residues. CDR1 and CDR2 (germline): SEHNR, FQNEAQ (reference sequence). V shed 5 bases, J shed 10 bases, and the junction held 13 bases outside the gene matches. The CDR3 region has the DNA TGTGCCAGCAGCCACCAGCCGGGACAGGGGCGGGGAGCTTTCTTT. Its translation: CASSHQPGQGRGAFF.